One and the same sample provided the 8 T cell receptor beta chains below, sequenced in a study of shared clonotypes between healthy human individuals. Some clones are missing from TCRdb's copy, which holds only in-frame ones; the method was immunoSEQ multiplex PCR. This table has about 2 million clones, about 95% appearing once. CD8 cells classed as naive were CD45RO-negative and positively selected for CCR7, excluding terminally differentiated effector memory CD45RA+ cells. The source material was naive CD8+ T cells sorted from blood. Receptors were obtained from a man between 18 and 29 years old in good health.

This clone has just one count. The V and J genes are TRBV5-8 and TRBJ2-7, with D perhaps TRBD1 or TRBD2 (6 bases each). The germline gives CDR1 SGHTS, CDR2 YDEGEE. V shed 4 bases and J shed 3 bases, with 23 bases lying between them. This CDR3 has 17 amino acids. The CDR3 sequence is CASSPSRGRIPHYEQYF. The CDR3 nucleotides are TGTGCCAGCAGCCCATCACGGGGGCGAATACCTCACTACGAGCAGTACTTC.

The V call is TRBV10-3, the J call TRBJ2-1; D is perhaps TRBD2 (5 bases). CDR3 length: 14 amino acids. From germline, CDR1 is ENHRY and CDR2 SYGVKD. Trimming took 3 bases from V and 5 from J, leaving 11 bases between them. In DNA, the CDR3 is TGTGCCATCAGTGACCCGGGGTCGAACAATGAGCAGTTCTTC. Its protein product is CAISDPGSNNEQFF.

The chain couples TRBV19 to TRBJ2-1; 8 nucleotides line up with TRBD2. In germline, CDR1 is LNHDA, CDR2 SQIVND (reference sequence). After removal of 2 bases from V and 9 bases from J, the junction contained 3 bases not matched to a gene. The CDR3 contains 13 residues. The CDR3 is CASSILTSGEQFF. In DNA, the CDR3 is TGTGCCAGTAGTATATTAACTAGCGGTGAGCAGTTCTTC.

The chain joins TRBV30 to TRBJ1-2; D is uncertain. There are 15 residues in the CDR3. Germline V gene lookup returns CDR1 GTSNPN and CDR2 SVGIG (reference sequence). With 2 bases removed from V and 4 bases from J, the gap between germline ends came to 17 bases. The CDR3 DNA sequence: TGTGCCTGGAGTTACCCCTTTGAGGAGGGCTATGGCTACACCTTC. This translates into CAWSYPFEEGYGYTF.

This clone was detected only once. The chain carries TRBV23-1 and TRBJ2-7; no clear D gene. TRBV23-1 is labeled an ORF, and its function is uncertain. CDR3 length: 15 amino acids. V lost 4 bases and J 2 bases, leaving 15 bases between the germline ends. Written as DNA, the CDR3 is TGCGCCAGCAGTCTCCCCGGGCATGATGCCTACGAGCAGTACTTC. Translated: CASSLPGHDAYEQYF.

The rearrangement joins TRBV5-4 to TRBJ2-2, with 7 bases matching TRBD1. The trim removed 3 bases at V and 3 bases at J, leaving 2 bases unmatched. This CDR3 is built from 14 residues. Germline-derived CDR1 and CDR2 are SGHNT and YYREEE (reference sequence). CDR3 in DNA: TGTGCCAGCAGCTACGACAGGGACACCGGGGAGCTGTTTTTT. Its translation is CASSYDRDTGELFF. Full variable domain (remainder filled in from reference TRBV5-4 and TRBJ2-2): ETGVTQSPTHLIKTRGQQVTLRCSSQSGHNTVSWYQQALGQGPQFIFQYYREEENGRGNFPPRFSGLQFPNYSSELNVNALELDDSALYLCASSYDRDTGELFFGEGSRLTVL.

This clone was observed once. The chain joins TRBV19 to TRBJ2-4; the D gene could be TRBD1 or TRBD2 (5 bases each). Germline V gives CDR1 LNHDA, CDR2 SQIVND (reference sequence). V lost 7 bases, J lost 4 bases, and 14 bases lay in between. This CDR3 spans 14 amino acids. CDR3: CASMGTATKNIQYF. The DNA for the CDR3 is TGTGCCAGTATGGGGACGGCGACAAAAAACATTCAGTACTTC.

This rearrangement joins TRBV9 to TRBJ2-2; tentatively, D is TRBD1 or TRBD2 (6 bases each). CDR3 length equals 17 residues. The V gene's germline CDR1 is SGDLS and CDR2 YYNGEE. With 4 bases removed from V and 5 bases from J, the gap between germline ends came to 21 bases. CDR3 amino acids: CASSPQGHQSGTGELFF. In DNA form, the CDR3 reads TGTGCCAGCAGCCCACAGGGACATCAAAGCGGGACCGGGGAGCTGTTTTTT.